The source of this T cell receptor beta chain is a study of shared clonotypes between healthy human individuals. The team ran DNA from unsorted PBMCs on ten immunoSEQ deep assay plates for sequencing. Assay used: immunoSEQ multiplex PCR; TCRdb lists only in-frame clones, some missing. The sample carries 97,000 or so clones, about half recorded once. Findings and caveats of the study: How much donors shared clonotypes was expected to be affected by sequencing depth.

Comments on this clone: What it binds is not known.

Sequencing was carried out using PBMCs. This TCR was recovered from a woman aged 40 to 55 in good health. Some clones in this sample may be carry-over from other donors' samples.

The CDR3 is CAWSIRAVNTEAFF. CDR3 sequence (DNA): TGTGCCTGGAGTATTCGGGCAGTAAACACTGAAGCTTTCTTT. The chain recombines TRBV30 with TRBJ1-1, with D hard to call. V was shortened by 2 bases and J by 2 bases, with 12 bases between the two germline ends. Germline V lookup: CDR1 GTSNPN, CDR2 SVGIG (reference sequence). CDR3 size: 14 residues.